The 10 T cell receptor beta chains in this list originate from one sample, sequenced in a study of spatial heterogeneity in lung cancer. Each CDR3 protein is one row after TCRdb ran MiXCR on the 5' RACE reads. There are about 38,000 distinct CDR3 sequences in the sample; around 5% occur only once, and more than 20% lies in the top ten. Noted time point: sample taken at primary tumor resection. The material was PBMCs, obtained at surgery. The receptors originated from a female donor with early-stage non-small cell lung cancer.

The sample holds many counts of this clonotype. The CDR3 DNA sequence: TGTGCCAGCAGTCTGACAGGGGGCTCCTACGAGCAGTACTTC. Amino acid sequence: CASSLTGGSYEQYF. The chain uses TRBV27 and TRBJ2-7; 9 nucleotides agree with TRBD1. With 5 bases clipped from V and 0 bases from J, the junction kept 2 bases outside the gene matches. Per germline, CDR1 MNHEY and CDR2 SMNVEV (reference sequence). The CDR3 has 14 residues.

This rearrangement joins TRBV11-2 to TRBJ2-3; 14 bases agree with TRBD2. J was trimmed by 3 bases and V by 0 bases; bases with no gene match: 5. There are 18 residues in the CDR3. The germline gives CDR1 SGHAT, CDR2 FQNNGV. DNA of the CDR3: TGTGCCAGCAGCTTAGATTGGCGGACTAGCGGGGGGACAGATACGCAGTATTTT. This codes for CASSLDWRTSGGTDTQYF.

This clonotype was detected many times. This sequence joins TRBV29-1 and TRBJ1-3, with D uncertain. This CDR3 comprises 14 residues. Germline V gene data show CDR1 as SQVTM and CDR2 as ANQGSEA. V was clipped by 5 bases and J by 4 bases, with 15 bases between them. This CDR3 reads CSVYTGREGNTIYF. The CDR3 region has the DNA TGCAGCGTTTATACCGGGAGGGAGGGAAACACCATATATTTT.

V is TRBV1 and J is TRBJ2-7; TRBD1 is taken as the D call from the table, unchecked against the DNA. TRBV1 is described as a pseudogene. The CDR3 is made up of 15 amino acids. This chain's CDR3 is CTSSLGFPSSYEQYF. The CDR3 coding sequence is TGCACCAGCAGCCTTGGATTCCCCTCCTCCTACGAGCAGTACTTC.

The table lists this clonotype with many counts. The rearrangement uses TRBV10-3 and TRBJ2-7; 7 bases line up with TRBD1. The germline V gene encodes CDR1 ENHRY and CDR2 SYGVKD. The length of the CDR3 is 12 residues. Trimming cost V 9 bases and J 6 bases; bases outside gene matches: 8. CDR3 in amino acids: CAISGGPREQYF. The DNA of the CDR3 is TGTGCCATTTCAGGGGGTCCGCGCGAGCAGTACTTC.

In this sample, this clonotype turned up many times. The chain carries TRBV10-3 and TRBJ1-2; D possibly corresponds to TRBD1 (5 bases). Trimming left V 3 bases short and J 5 bases short, with 13 bases between. The CDR3 has 14 residues. Germline assignment: CDR1 ENHRY and CDR2 SYGVKD. CDR3 coding DNA: TGTGCCATCAGTGAACGGGGGGTGAGGTATGGCTACACCTTC. This codes for CAISERGVRYGYTF.

This clonotype was seen a few times. In DNA, the CDR3 is TGCAGTGCTAGATTAGGGAAAGAGACCCAGTACTTC. Its protein product is CSARLGKETQYF. The chain couples TRBV20-1 to TRBJ2-5, with D unclear. This CDR3 region has 12 residues. V was shortened by 2 bases and J by 3 bases, with 7 bases between the two germline ends. Germline V gene sequence: CDR1 DFQATT, CDR2 SNEGSKA (reference sequence).

This clonotype was seen a few times. The chain is built from TRBV11-2 and TRBJ2-7; TRBD1 aligns across 8 bases. Looked up from germline, CDR1 is SGHAT and CDR2 is FQNNGV. With 1 base clipped from V and 6 bases from J, the junction kept 2 bases outside the gene matches. This CDR3 has 13 amino acids. The CDR3 loop is CASSLVQGGEQYF. DNA for the CDR3: TGTGCCAGCAGCTTAGTACAGGGGGGCGAGCAGTACTTC. The complete variable domain, with remaining parts taken from reference TRBV11-2 and TRBJ2-7, reads EAGVAQSPRYKIIEKRQSVAFWCNPISGHATLYWYQQILGQGPKLLIQFQNNGVVDDSQLPKDRFSAERLKGVDSTLKIQPAKLEDSAVYLCASSLVQGGEQYFGPGTRLTVT.

This clonotype was observed a handful of times. The chain has TRBV10-3 and TRBJ1-2; D not certain. Germline CDR1 and CDR2: ENHRY and SYGVKD. This CDR3 has 15 residues. V lost 8 bases, J lost 0 bases, and 16 bases lay in between. This CDR3 is CAIPGKEGSNYGYTF. In DNA, the CDR3 is TGTGCCATCCCGGGGAAGGAAGGCTCTAACTATGGCTACACCTTC.

In its sample, this clonotype was seen many times. The J gene is TRBJ2-7, the V gene TRBV10-3; D possibly corresponds to TRBD1 (6 bases). Germline V CDR1 and CDR2: ENHRY, SYGVKD. CDR3 size: 15 residues. Trimming stripped 7 bases from V and 0 bases from J, with 16 bases between. The chain's CDR3 is CAITPGTRSSYEQYF. CDR3 nucleotide sequence: TGTGCCATCACGCCCGGGACACGTAGCTCCTACGAGCAGTACTTC.